This T cell receptor beta chain was identified during a study of T cell repertoires in cytomegalovirus infection. TCRdb re-analysed the reads in MiXCR, keeping a single row per CDR3 protein. The table lists about 220,000 distinct CDR3 sequences, around 35% of them singletons, with around 60% in the top ten. This CDR3 contains 14 residues. CDR1 and CDR2 (germline): SEHNR, FQNEAQ (reference sequence). V lost 6 bases and J 2 bases, leaving 12 bases between the germline ends. This clonotype was detected a few times. Its antigen remains unknown. This sample comprised CD8+ T cells from cultured PBMCs, obtained from culture after CMV antigen stimulation. The clonotype originates from a human donor in good health (CMV status not recorded). Some clones in this sample may be carry-over from other donors' samples. This chain joins TRBV7-9 and TRBJ2-3; the D gene is possibly TRBD2 (5 bases). CDR3 coding DNA: TGTGCCAGCAGTCCCGGGGATCACACAGATACGCAGTATTTT. Protein: CASSPGDHTDTQYF.